This T cell receptor beta chain was recorded in a study of beta chain features in type 1 diabetes (dated by TCRdb to 2017 to 2018). For the study in its entirety: Mean age, gender distribution, total cell number and subset yield did not differ between patients and healthy donors. A total of 85 million to 140 million sorted cells were examined across all samples, and the number of cells per subset was strongly correlated with RNA yield. In the study, TCRB repertoires of sorted circulating CD4+ T cell subsets from recently diagnosed type 1 diabetes patients were compared with those of matched healthy donors. Regulatory and stem cell-like memory subsets were obtained from only 8 patients and about eight healthy donors, while naive and central memory subsets were obtained from all 30 or so donors.

General study outcomes and caveats: Shorter templates might be favored by PCR, yet because patient and control samples were amplified and corrected together, any such skew would affect both groups equally. HLA sub-analyses involved small numbers of individuals, so any influence of HLA type on TCRB rearrangement remained unresolved. Because cDNA was sequenced instead of genomic DNA, activated cells with high expression could be over-represented, although the groups did not differ in activation or CD3 levels. Naive, central memory and regulatory TCRB repertoires appeared to be more alike among patients than among healthy donors. In all four CD4+ subsets, TCRB CDR3 length was moderately but significantly shorter in type 1 diabetes patients. At VDJ recombination sites, patients with type 1 diabetes made fewer insertions and deleted more nucleotides, a pattern implying thymic rearrangement abnormalities.

This clone appeared a few times. The antigen it recognizes is unknown. No much larger clone is present one base from it, and per-base qualities are unavailable. The entire isolated RNA was reverse transcribed using the High Capacity cDNA Reverse Transcription Kit, and thus expressed TCRB transcripts were sequenced. Deep immunoSEQ sequencing was performed on naive, central memory and regulatory T cell samples, with an average of around 3.4 million total reads per sample. Sorted cells were lysed in RLT buffer, and RNA was extracted using DNase-treated RNeasy Micro or Mini kits according to cell number. To prevent cross-contamination, every cell subset was processed on its own, while patient and healthy donor samples were processed together. TCRB sequences were amplified from cDNA with the immunoSEQ multiplex PCR, producing 87-bp fragments spanning the CDR3 region. Sequencing of the amplicons was performed on the Illumina HiSeq platform. Under the source paper's analysis protocol: Synthetic template baselines were used to correct PCR bias computationally, reads within Hamming distance 2 were collapsed together, and singletons that could not be merged were discarded. Reads were aligned to IMGT to assign V, D and J genes, CDR3 length, and insertions or deletions at six rearrangement sites. Within each subset, clonotype counts were normalized to the number of sorted cells before true diversity and Gini coefficients were calculated with the tcR R package. The overlap coefficient, calculated on TCRB nucleotide sequences, was used to measure repertoire sharing. As a proxy for the pre-selection repertoire, out-of-frame TCRB sequences from naive cells were analyzed. The source is immuneACCESS, and TCRdb retained only in-frame sequences with V and J called. Part of the clones is not carried over; for the studies checked, unresolved V genes explain less than half of this, and the remainder is unexplained. V, J and clone size derive from that table, while D and trimming were established from the DNA sequence. Recorded for this sample are roughly 230,000 clones; 9.6% of them occurred a single time. The top ten hold about 0.037% of the sample.

In the germline V gene, CDR1 corresponds to SGHRS and CDR2 to YFSETQ. From cysteine to phenylalanine, the CDR3 is 16 amino acids long. Only CDR3 DNA is held: 48 bases, read in frame from base 1. Trimming accounts for 4 bases at V and 0 bases at J, while the number of junction bases matched to no gene is 7. Each donor gave one peripheral blood draw, averaging approximately 110 mL, which was collected into heparinised tubes. A BD FACSAria II and a panel including CD45RO, CCR7, CD25, CD127, CD95 and CD27 were used to sort naive, central memory, regulatory and stem cell-like memory CD4+ T cells. A purity above 95% was achieved for all sorted populations. Right away, PBMCs were isolated by Lymphoprep density gradient centrifugation and were stained directly, with no culture step. To minimize batch effects, samples were stained and sorted in pairs, one healthy donor with one patient per experiment.

This TCR came from a woman between 18 and 29 years old in good health. The chain is made from TRBV5-1 and TRBJ1-3; TRBD1 aligns with 7 central bases. Sequenced sample: naive CD4+ T cells from blood. The sample's cell subset or site label is to be understood as: true naive CD4+ T cells. The sequenced DNA is TGCGCCAGCAGCCGGGGACAGCGAGCCTCTGGAAACACCATATATTTT. Translated, this is CASSRGQRASGNTIYF.